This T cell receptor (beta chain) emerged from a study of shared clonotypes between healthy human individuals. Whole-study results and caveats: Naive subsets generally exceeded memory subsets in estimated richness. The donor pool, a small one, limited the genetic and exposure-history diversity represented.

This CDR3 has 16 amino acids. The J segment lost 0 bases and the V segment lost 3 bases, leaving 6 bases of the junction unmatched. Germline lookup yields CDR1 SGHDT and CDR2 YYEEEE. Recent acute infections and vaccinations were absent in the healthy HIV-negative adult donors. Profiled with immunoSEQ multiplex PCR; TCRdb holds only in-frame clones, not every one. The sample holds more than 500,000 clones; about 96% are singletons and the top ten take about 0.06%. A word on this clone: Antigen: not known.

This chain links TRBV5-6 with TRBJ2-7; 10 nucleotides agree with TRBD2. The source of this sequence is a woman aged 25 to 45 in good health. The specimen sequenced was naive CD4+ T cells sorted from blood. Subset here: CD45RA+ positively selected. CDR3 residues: CASSSASGGSSYEQYF. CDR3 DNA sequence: TGTGCCAGCAGCTCCGCTAGCGGGGGTAGCTCCTACGAGCAGTACTTC. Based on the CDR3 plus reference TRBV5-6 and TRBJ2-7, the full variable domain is DAGVTQSPTHLIKTRGQQVTLRCSPKSGHDTVSWYQQALGQGPQFIFQYYEEEERQRGNFPDRFSGHQFPNYSSELNVNALLLGDSALYLCASSSASGGSSYEQYFGPGTRLTVT.